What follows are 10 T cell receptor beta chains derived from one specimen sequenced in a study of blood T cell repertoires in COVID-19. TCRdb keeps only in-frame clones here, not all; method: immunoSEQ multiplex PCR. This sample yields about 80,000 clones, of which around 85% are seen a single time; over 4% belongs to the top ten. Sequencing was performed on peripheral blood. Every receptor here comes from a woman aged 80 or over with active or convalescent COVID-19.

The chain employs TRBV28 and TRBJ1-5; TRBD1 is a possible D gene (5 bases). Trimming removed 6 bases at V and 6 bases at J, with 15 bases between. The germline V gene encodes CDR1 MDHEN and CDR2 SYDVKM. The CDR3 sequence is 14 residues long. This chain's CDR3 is CASSQVSGGQPQHF. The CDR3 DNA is TGTGCCAGCAGCCAAGTTTCGGGGGGTCAGCCCCAGCATTTT.

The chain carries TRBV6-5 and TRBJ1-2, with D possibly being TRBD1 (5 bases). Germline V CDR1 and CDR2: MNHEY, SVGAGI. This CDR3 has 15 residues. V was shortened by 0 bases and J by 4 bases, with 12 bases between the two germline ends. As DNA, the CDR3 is TGTGCCAGCAGTTACTCGAGGCAGGGTAGCTATGGCTACACCTTC. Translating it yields CASSYSRQGSYGYTF.

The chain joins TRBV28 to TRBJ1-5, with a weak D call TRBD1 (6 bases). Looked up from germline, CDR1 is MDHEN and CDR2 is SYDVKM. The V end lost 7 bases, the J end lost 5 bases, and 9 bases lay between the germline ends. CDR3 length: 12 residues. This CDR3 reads CASIQGYQPQHF. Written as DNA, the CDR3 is TGTGCCAGCATCCAGGGGTATCAGCCCCAGCATTTT.

The CDR3 DNA reads TGCAGCGTAGGCAGGGGGACTAGCGGCCTTCGCACAGATACGCAGTATTTT. It codes for CSVGRGTSGLRTDTQYF. The chain uses TRBV29-1 and TRBJ2-3; 11 bases are shared with TRBD2. Trimming took 6 bases from V and 1 from J; bases not matched to a gene: 12. CDR3 length: 17 amino acids. Germline values: CDR1 SQVTM, CDR2 ANQGSEA.

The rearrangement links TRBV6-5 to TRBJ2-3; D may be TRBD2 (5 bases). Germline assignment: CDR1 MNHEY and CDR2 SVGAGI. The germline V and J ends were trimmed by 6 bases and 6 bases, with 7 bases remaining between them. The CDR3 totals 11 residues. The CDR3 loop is CASSTRDTQYF. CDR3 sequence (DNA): TGTGCCAGCAGCACTAGGGATACGCAGTATTTT.

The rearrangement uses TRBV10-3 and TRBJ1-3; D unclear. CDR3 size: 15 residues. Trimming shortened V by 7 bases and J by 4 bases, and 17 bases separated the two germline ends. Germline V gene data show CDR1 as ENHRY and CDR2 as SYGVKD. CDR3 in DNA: TGTGCCATCACTTCAAAAGGACTGGCCGGAAACACCATATATTTT. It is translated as CAITSKGLAGNTIYF.

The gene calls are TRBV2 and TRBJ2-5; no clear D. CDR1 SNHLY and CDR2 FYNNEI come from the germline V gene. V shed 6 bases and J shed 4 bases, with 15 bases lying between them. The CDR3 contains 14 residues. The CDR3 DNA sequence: TGTGCCAGCAGGATCGCAGTCGGAGTAGAGACCCAGTACTTC. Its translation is CASRIAVGVETQYF.

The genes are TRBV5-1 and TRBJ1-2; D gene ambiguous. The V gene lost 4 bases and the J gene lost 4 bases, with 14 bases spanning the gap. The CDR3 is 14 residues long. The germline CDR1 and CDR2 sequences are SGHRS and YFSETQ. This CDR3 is CASSPSAGTYGYTF. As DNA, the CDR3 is TGCGCCAGCAGCCCTTCGGCGGGTACCTATGGCTACACCTTC.

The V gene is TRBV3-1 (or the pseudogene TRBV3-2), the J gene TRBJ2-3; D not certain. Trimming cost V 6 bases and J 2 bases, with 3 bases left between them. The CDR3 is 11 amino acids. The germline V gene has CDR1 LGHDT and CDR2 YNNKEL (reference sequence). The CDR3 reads CASRHTDTQYF. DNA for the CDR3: TGTGCCAGCAGACACACAGATACGCAGTATTTT.

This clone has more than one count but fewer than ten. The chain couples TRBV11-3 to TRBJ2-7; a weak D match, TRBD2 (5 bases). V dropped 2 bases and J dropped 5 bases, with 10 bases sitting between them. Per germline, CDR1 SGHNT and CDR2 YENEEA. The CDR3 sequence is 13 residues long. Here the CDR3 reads CASSLRWGDEQYF. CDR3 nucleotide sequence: TGTGCCAGCAGCTTAAGGTGGGGAGACGAGCAGTACTTC. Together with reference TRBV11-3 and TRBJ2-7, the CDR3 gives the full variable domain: EAGVVQSPRYKIIEKKQPVAFWCNPISGHNTLYWYLQNLGQGPELLIRYENEEAVDDSQLPKDRFSAERLKGVDSTLKIQPAELGDSAVYLCASSLRWGDEQYFGPGTRLTVT.